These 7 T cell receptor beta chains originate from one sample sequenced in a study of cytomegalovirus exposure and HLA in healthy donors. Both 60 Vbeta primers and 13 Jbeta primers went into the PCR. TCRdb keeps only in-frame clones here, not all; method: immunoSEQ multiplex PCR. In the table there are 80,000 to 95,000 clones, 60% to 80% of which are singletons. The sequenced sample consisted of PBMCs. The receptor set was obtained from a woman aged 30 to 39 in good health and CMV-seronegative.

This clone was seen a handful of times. As DNA, the CDR3 is TGTGCCAGCAGCCTCACGGAGGGCGGGAGGGCCGACGGGAACGAGCAGTACTTC. Encoded protein: CASSLTEGGRADGNEQYF. The chain uses TRBV4-2 and TRBJ2-7; 9 nucleotides align to TRBD2. V was clipped by 4 bases and J by 5 bases; unmatched bases: 18. The CDR3 runs to 18 residues. Germline CDR1 LGHNA, CDR2 YNFKEQ.

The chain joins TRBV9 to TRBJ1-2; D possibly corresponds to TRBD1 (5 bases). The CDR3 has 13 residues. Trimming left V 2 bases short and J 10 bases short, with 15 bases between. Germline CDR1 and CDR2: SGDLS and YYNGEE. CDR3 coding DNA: TGTGCCAGCAGCGTCACAGGCGGCCTTGCCTACACCTTC. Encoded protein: CASSVTGGLAYTF.

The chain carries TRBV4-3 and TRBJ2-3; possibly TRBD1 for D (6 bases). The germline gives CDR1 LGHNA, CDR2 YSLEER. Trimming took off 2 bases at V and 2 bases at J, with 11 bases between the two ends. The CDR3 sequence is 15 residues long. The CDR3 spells CASSQRDTYTDTQYF. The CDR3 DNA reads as TGCGCCAGCAGCCAACGGGACACCTACACAGATACGCAGTATTTT.

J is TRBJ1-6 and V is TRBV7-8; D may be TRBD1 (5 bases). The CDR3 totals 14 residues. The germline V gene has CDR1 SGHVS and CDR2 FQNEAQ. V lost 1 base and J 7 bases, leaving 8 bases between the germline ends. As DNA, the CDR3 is TGTGCCAGCAGCTTAGGACAGTTGAATTCACCCCTCCACTTT. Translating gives CASSLGQLNSPLHF.

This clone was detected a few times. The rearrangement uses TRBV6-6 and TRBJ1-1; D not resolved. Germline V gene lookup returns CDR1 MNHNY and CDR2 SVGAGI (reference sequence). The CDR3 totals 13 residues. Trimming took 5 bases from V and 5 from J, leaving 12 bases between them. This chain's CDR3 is CASSTAGGTEAFF. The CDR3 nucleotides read TGTGCCAGCAGTACCGCTGGAGGGACTGAAGCTTTCTTT.

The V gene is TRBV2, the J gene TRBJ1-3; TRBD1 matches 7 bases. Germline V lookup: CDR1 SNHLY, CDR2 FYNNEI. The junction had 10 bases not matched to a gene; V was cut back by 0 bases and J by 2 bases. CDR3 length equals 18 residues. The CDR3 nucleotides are TGTGCCAGCAGTGAAGCAATCGGTCTAGGGACAGCTGGAAACACCATATATTTT. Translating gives CASSEAIGLGTAGNTIYF. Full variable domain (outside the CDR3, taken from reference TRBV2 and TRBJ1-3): EPEVTQTPSHQVTQMGQEVILRCVPISNHLYFYWYRQILGQKVEFLVSFYNNEISEKSEIFDDQFSVERPDGSNFTLKIRSTKLEDSAMYFCASSEAIGLGTAGNTIYFGEGSWLTVV.

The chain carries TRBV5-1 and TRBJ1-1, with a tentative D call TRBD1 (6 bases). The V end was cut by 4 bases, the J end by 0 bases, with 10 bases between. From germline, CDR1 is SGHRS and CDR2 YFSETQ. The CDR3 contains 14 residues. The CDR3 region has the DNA TGCGCCAGCAGCCCGGACAGATTGAACACTGAAGCTTTCTTT. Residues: CASSPDRLNTEAFF.